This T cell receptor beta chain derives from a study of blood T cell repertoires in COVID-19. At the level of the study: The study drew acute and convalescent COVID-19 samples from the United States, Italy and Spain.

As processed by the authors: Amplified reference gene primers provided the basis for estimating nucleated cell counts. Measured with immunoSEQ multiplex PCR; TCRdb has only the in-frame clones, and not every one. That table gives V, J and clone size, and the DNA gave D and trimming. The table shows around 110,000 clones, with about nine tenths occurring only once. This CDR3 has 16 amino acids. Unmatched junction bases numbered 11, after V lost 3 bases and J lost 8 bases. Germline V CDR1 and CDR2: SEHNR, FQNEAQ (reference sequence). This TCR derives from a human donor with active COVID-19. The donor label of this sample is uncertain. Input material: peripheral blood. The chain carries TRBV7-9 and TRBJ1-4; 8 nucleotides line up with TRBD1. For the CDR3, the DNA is TGTGCCAGCAGCTTGGGAAGGGGACAGGAGGAAGAAAAACTGTTTTTT. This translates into CASSLGRGQEEEKLFF. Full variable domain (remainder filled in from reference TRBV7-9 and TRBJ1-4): DTGVSQNPRHKITKRGQNVTFRCDPISEHNRLYWYRQTLGQGPEFLTYFQNEAQLEKSRLLSDRFSAERPKGSFSTLEIQRTEQGDSAMYLCASSLGRGQEEEKLFFGSGTQLSVL.